Listed below are T cell receptor beta chains from one sample, sequenced in a study of T cell responses to AZD1222 COVID-19 vaccine. Sequenced by immunoSEQ multiplex PCR; TCRdb stores in-frame clones only, minus some. The sample includes roughly 150,000 clones, approximately 90% seen only once; the top ten take 1.5% to 2%. This specimen consisted of peripheral blood, obtained on day 0 of AZD1222 vaccination. Receptor source: an adult in good health. CDR3s include the opening cysteine and the closing phenylalanine or tryptophan. The order of the fields is V gene, J gene, D gene, clone size, CDR3 protein, CDR3 DNA. A D gene is named only where the DNA matches it firmly. Not every row has a clone size; where given, it reads once, few, many or a size class.

>TRBV6-5|TRBJ1-1|TRBD1|NA
CASSGTGALNTEAFF
TGTGCCAGCAGCGGGACAGGGGCCCTGAACACTGAAGCTTTCTTT
>TRBV4-2|TRBJ2-5|NA|NA
CASSQGVSLARTSGETQYF
TGTGCCAGCAGCCAAGGAGTTAGTCTAGCGAGGACCTCAGGGGAGACCCAGTACTTC
>TRBV4-2|TRBJ2-2|NA|NA
CASSHTSAPGRANTGELFF
TGTGCCAGCAGCCACACCTCCGCCCCTGGCAGGGCGAACACCGGGGAGCTGTTTTTT
>TRBV9|TRBJ1-2|NA|NA
CASSVDGGSAYGYTF
TGTGCCAGCAGCGTAGATGGGGGGTCGGCCTATGGCTACACCTTC
>TRBV6-5|TRBJ2-7|TRBD1|once
CASSSPGQGYEQYF
TGTGCCAGCAGTTCGCCGGGACAGGGCTACGAGCAGTACTTC
>TRBV6-2/TRBV6-3|TRBJ1-5|TRBD1|NA
CASSYGQGSRSQPQHF
TGTGCCAGCAGTTATGGACAGGGTAGTCGGAGTCAGCCCCAGCATTTT
>TRBV4-3|TRBJ2-3|TRBD2|NA
CASSQDRRGGQDTQYF
TGCGCCAGCAGCCAAGATAGGCGGGGGGGCCAAGATACGCAGTATTTT
>TRBV5-6|TRBJ1-1|NA|NA
CASSLQAGSGYTEAFF
TGTGCCAGCAGCTTGCAAGCGGGGTCGGGGTATACTGAAGCTTTCTTT
>TRBV7-2|TRBJ1-6|NA|NA
CASSSYTASSYNSPLHF
TGTGCCAGCAGCTCCTACACCGCAAGCTCCTATAATTCACCCCTCCACTTT
>TRBV5-1|TRBJ2-3|NA|NA
CASSLSGYGTDTQYF
TGCGCCAGCAGCTTGTCAGGGTACGGCACAGATACGCAGTATTTT
>TRBV5-1|TRBJ1-1|NA|once
CASSLGAGMNTEAFF
TGCGCCAGCAGCTTGGGTGCAGGGATGAACACTGAAGCTTTCTTT
>TRBV9|TRBJ1-5|NA|NA
CASSVGGYSNQPQHF
TGTGCCAGCAGCGTAGGCGGTTATAGCAATCAGCCCCAGCATTTT
>TRBV28|TRBJ1-2|TRBD1|few
CASSLDGTGTYGYTF
TGTGCCAGCAGTTTAGACGGGACAGGGACCTATGGCTACACCTTC
>TRBV3-1/TRBV3-2|TRBJ2-1|NA|NA
CASSQEVFIVPLSSYNEQFF
TGTGCCAGCAGCCAAGAGGTTTTCATAGTACCCCTGAGCTCCTACAATGAGCAGTTCTTC
>TRBV6-5|TRBJ2-3|NA|NA
CASSYSVGAFTDTQYF
TGTGCCAGCAGTTACTCCGTGGGGGCGTTCACAGATACGCAGTATTTT
>TRBV5-1|TRBJ2-6|TRBD1|NA
CASSPRTGGSGANVLTF
TGCGCCAGCAGCCCTCGGACAGGGGGCTCTGGGGCCAACGTCCTGACTTTC
>TRBV2|TRBJ2-2|TRBD2|NA
CASSGVGGSKNTGELFF
TGTGCCAGCAGTGGTGTAGGCGGGAGTAAGAACACCGGGGAGCTGTTTTTT
>TRBV24-1|TRBJ2-2|NA|NA
CATSDPLGQRNTGELFF
TGTGCCACCAGTGATCCTCTGGGGCAGAGAAACACCGGGGAGCTGTTTTTT
>TRBV5-1|TRBJ1-1|NA|NA
CASSRGPGLNTEAFF
TGCGCCAGCAGCCGGGGTCCGGGACTGAACACTGAAGCTTTCTTT
>TRBV5-1|TRBJ2-2|NA|NA
CASSLESGTNTGELFF
TGCGCCAGCAGCTTGGAATCGGGGACGAACACCGGGGAGCTGTTTTTT
>TRBV28|TRBJ2-7|NA|NA
CASSSYREEDEQYF
TGTGCCAGCAGTTCTTACAGGGAAGAGGACGAGCAGTACTTC
>TRBV6-4|TRBJ2-1|NA|NA
CASSGDPTSEQFF
TGTGCCAGCAGTGGCGACCCCACCTCTGAGCAGTTCTTC
>TRBV30|TRBJ2-7|NA|NA
CAWALSYEQYF
TGTGCCTGGGCACTATCCTACGAGCAGTACTTC
>TRBV6-6|TRBJ1-1|NA|NA
CASSYGSGGRTSEAFF
TGTGCCAGCAGTTACGGCTCCGGGGGGAGAACAAGTGAAGCTTTCTTT
>TRBV5-1|TRBJ1-2|NA|NA
CASSSPGLYGYTF
TGCGCCAGCAGCTCACCGGGACTCTATGGCTACACCTTC
>TRBV6-5|TRBJ1-3|NA|NA
CASSLDSYGNTIYF
TGTGCCAGCAGCCTTGACTCCTATGGAAACACCATATATTTT
>TRBV6-4|TRBJ2-3|NA|NA
CASSESSGQSTDTQYF
TGTGCCAGCAGTGAAAGTTCAGGACAGAGCACAGATACGCAGTATTTT
>TRBV27|TRBJ1-1|NA|NA
CASTSIPGAEAFF
TGTGCCAGCACCTCGATCCCAGGGGCTGAAGCTTTCTTT
>TRBV5-4|TRBJ1-2|TRBD1|NA
CASSLRTGVIYGYTF
TGTGCCAGCAGCTTGAGGACAGGGGTGATTTATGGCTACACCTTC
>TRBV19|TRBJ1-5|NA|once
CASSILVALTGNSNQPQHF
TGTGCCAGTAGTATTTTGGTCGCGTTGACAGGCAATAGCAATCAGCCCCAGCATTTT
>TRBV2|TRBJ1-5|NA|NA
CASSELRAASNQPQHF
TGTGCCAGCAGTGAACTTAGGGCAGCGAGCAATCAGCCCCAGCATTTT
>TRBV3-1/TRBV3-2|TRBJ2-3|TRBD2|NA
CASSRDPGTSATDTQYF
TGTGCCAGCAGCCGAGACCCCGGGACTAGTGCAACAGATACGCAGTATTTT
>TRBV28|TRBJ1-1|NA|NA
CASSPHQSRMNTEAFF
TGTGCCAGCAGTCCTCATCAAAGCAGAATGAACACTGAAGCTTTCTTT
>TRBV18|TRBJ2-7|NA|NA
CASSPRQGHEQYF
TGTGCCAGCTCACCACGCCAGGGCCACGAGCAGTACTTC
>TRBV3-1/TRBV3-2|TRBJ2-3|NA|NA
CASSQDPVGTDTQYF
TGTGCCAGCAGCCAAGATCCCGTCGGCACAGATACGCAGTATTTT
>TRBV6-5|TRBJ1-2|TRBD1|NA
CATRNRDSVVF
TGTGCCACCCGGAACCGGGACAGCGTGGTCTTC
>TRBV2|TRBJ2-7|NA|NA
CASSESRDYEQYF
TGTGCCAGCAGTGAAAGTAGAGACTACGAGCAGTACTTC
>TRBV27|TRBJ1-5|TRBD1|NA
CASSLGQGGQPQHF
TGTGCCAGCAGTTTAGGACAGGGCGGACAGCCCCAGCATTTT
>TRBV10-3|TRBJ1-1|NA|NA
CAIKGSPLNTEAFF
TGTGCCATCAAGGGGTCCCCTCTGAACACTGAAGCTTTCTTT
>TRBV12-3/TRBV12-4|TRBJ1-1|NA|NA
CGVRSRTEAFF
TGTGGCGTAAGGTCCAGGACTGAAGCTTTCTTT
>TRBV6-4|TRBJ2-6|NA|NA
CASSENPSGANVLTF
TGTGCCAGCAGTGAAAACCCCTCTGGGGCCAACGTCCTGACTTTC
>TRBV2|TRBJ1-2|NA|NA
CASSEEGRRRRGYTF
TGTGCCAGCAGTGAAGAGGGTAGGAGACGTCGTGGCTACACCTTC